This T cell receptor beta chain was sequenced for a study of T cell responses to AZD1222 COVID-19 vaccine. Findings of the study overall: Breadth and depth of Spike-specific TCRs rose after two AZD1222 doses. Repertoires in all cases were sampled only once the peak T cell response had passed. Reportedly, close to half of spike-specific TCRs are directed against unmutated variant regions. Most donors were white British and more were female, and clonal diversity was possibly underestimated.

The repertoire was sequenced with immunoSEQ multiplex PCR; TCRdb's copy has only in-frame clones and lacks some. The sample yields 150,000 to 200,000 clones, about 92% seen once. CDR3 size: 15 residues. V gave up 0 bases and J gave up 5 bases, with 11 bases separating them. From germline, CDR1 is SGHRS and CDR2 YFSETQ. Worth noting for this clone: Its antigen is undetermined.

The receptor was isolated from an adult who received the AZD1222 COVID-19 vaccine. The chain links TRBV5-1 to TRBJ2-2, with D possibly TRBD1 on 5 matching bases. The starting material was peripheral blood, obtained 28 days after the second AZD1222 dose. CDR3 loop: CASSLAPQETGELFF. In DNA form, the CDR3 reads TGCGCCAGCAGCTTGGCCCCACAGGAGACCGGGGAGCTGTTTTTT.